A single sample gave rise to the 4 T cell receptor beta chains below, sequenced in a study of blood T cell repertoires in COVID-19. This table comes from immunoSEQ multiplex PCR, and its TCRdb copy is limited to in-frame clones, with some not included. The sample shows some 180,000 clones, around 90% of them seen only once. Material for sequencing was peripheral blood. The receptors originated from a woman older than 75 with COVID-19, enrolled during active disease.

This clone has only one observation. The chain couples TRBV2 to TRBJ2-7; weak D call: TRBD2 (5 bases). Per the germline V gene, CDR1 is SNHLY and CDR2 is FYNNEI. The CDR3 is made up of 16 amino acids. Trimming left V 2 bases short and J 2 bases short, with 16 bases between. The CDR3 is CASSESAALGAYEQYF. The DNA for the CDR3 is TGTGCCAGCAGTGAATCAGCGGCCCTCGGAGCCTACGAGCAGTACTTC.

This clone was detected only a few times. V usage is TRBV19 and J usage is TRBJ2-7; the match to TRBD2 covers 9 bases. The germline CDR1 and CDR2 sequences are LNHDA and SQIVND (reference sequence). The trim removed 3 bases at V and 3 bases at J, leaving 3 bases unmatched. This CDR3 spans 14 amino acids. The CDR3: CASSITLAGYEQYF. The CDR3 DNA reads TGTGCCAGTAGTATTACACTAGCGGGCTACGAGCAGTACTTC.

V usage is TRBV19 and J usage is TRBJ1-2; unclear D gene. The CDR3 loop spans 13 amino acids. Trimming took 3 bases from V and 9 from J, leaving 14 bases between them. The germline V gene has CDR1 LNHDA and CDR2 SQIVND (reference sequence). CDR3 in amino acids: CASSIFGERRYTF. In DNA, the CDR3 is TGTGCCAGTAGTATCTTTGGGGAGAGACGCTACACCTTC.

The rearrangement joins TRBV6-5 to TRBJ1-2; 8 nucleotides match TRBD1. Germline lookup yields CDR1 MNHEY and CDR2 SVGAGI. V trimming: 2 bases; J trimming: 4 bases; junction bases outside the gene matches: 6. The CDR3 sequence is 15 residues long. CDR3 nucleotide sequence: TGTGCCAGCAGTTACGGCCCTGACAGGGGCTATGGCTACACCTTC. Encoded protein: CASSYGPDRGYGYTF.